The TCR beta chain under discussion was sequenced for a study of identical twins. This clonotype was seen only a few times. Antigen: not known. cDNA molecules carried unique molecular identifiers, and template switching added a universal primer site. TCRdb reanalysed the 5' RACE reads using MiXCR and keeps one entry per CDR3 protein. The sample has some 1,600,000 distinct CDR3 sequences; roughly 35% are singletons. General study findings and limits: In cord blood, abundant beta clonotypes had fewer insertions; memory showed no trend.

The CDR3 has 12 residues. V lost 4 bases and J lost 0, with 7 bases in between. Germline V gene data show CDR1 as DFQATT and CDR2 as SNEGSKA (reference sequence). V is TRBV20-1 and J is TRBJ2-7; D uncertain. What was sequenced was cord blood. This sequence was found in a newborn girl in good health. CDR3 nucleotides: TGCAGTGCTACCCCTCCCTCCTACGAGCAGTACTTC. This codes for CSATPPSYEQYF.